These 30 T cell receptor beta chains originate from one sample sequenced in a study of HIV-infected patients and healthy controls. TCRdb redid the calling of the 5' RACE reads with MiXCR, one entry per CDR3 protein. The data show almost 65,000 distinct CDR3 sequences, with about 19% seen just once and 1.4% held by the top ten. Material for sequencing was CD4+ T cells from blood. The source of these receptors is a human donor in good health.

The rearrangement joins TRBV20-1 to TRBJ1-5, with a possible D match to TRBD1 (6 bases). The CDR3 spans 13 residues. Germline V gives CDR1 DFQATT, CDR2 SNEGSKA (reference sequence). V lost 3 bases and J 9 bases, leaving 15 bases between the germline ends. In DNA form, the CDR3 reads TGCAGTGCTAGGGCAGGGGACCTCAGGCCCCAGCATTTT. Translating it yields CSARAGDLRPQHF.

This clonotype was picked up many times. The genes are TRBV24-1 and TRBJ2-2, with 10 bases matching TRBD1. V shed 10 bases, J shed 7 bases, and the junction held 8 bases outside the gene matches. The CDR3 length is 14 residues. From germline, CDR1 is KGHDR and CDR2 SFDVKD. This CDR3 is CATTSGQGIGELFF. The DNA of the CDR3 is TGTGCCACTACCTCGGGACAGGGGATCGGGGAGCTGTTTTTT.

This rearrangement joins TRBV7-2 to TRBJ2-3, with a weak D call TRBD2 (6 bases). In germline, CDR1 is SGHTA, CDR2 FQGNSA. The V gene lost 5 bases and the J gene lost 1 base, with 13 bases spanning the gap. This CDR3 has 15 residues. DNA for the CDR3: TGTGCCAGCAGCCCCCGGGAGTCGGGCACAGATACGCAGTATTTT. Translated: CASSPRESGTDTQYF.

This clonotype has a handful of counts. CDR3 sequence (DNA): TGTGCCAGCAGCTTAGTTAGCAATCAGCCCCAGCATTTT. Residues: CASSLVSNQPQHF. The chain has TRBV7-8 and TRBJ1-5; no clear D. CDR3 size: 13 residues. Germline-derived CDR1 and CDR2 are SGHVS and FQNEAQ. Trimming took 1 base from V and 0 from J, leaving 1 base between them. Drawing the rest from reference TRBV7-8 and TRBJ1-5, the complete variable domain is GAGVSQSPRYKVAKRGQDVALRCDPISGHVSLFWYQQALGQGPEFLTYFQNEAQLDKSGLPSDRFFAERPEGSVSTLKIQRTQQEDSAVYLCASSLVSNQPQHFGDGTRLSIL.

This clonotype was detected many times. J is TRBJ1-2 and V is TRBV4-2, with 7 bases matching TRBD1. CDR1 is LGHNA, CDR2 YNFKEQ, per germline. V gave up 5 bases and J gave up 0 bases; unmatched junction bases: 15. The length of the CDR3 is 18 residues. The CDR3 nucleotides read TGTGCCAGCAGCGGGCAGGGGGACGATTTTAGTCCTAACTATGGCTACACCTTC. This encodes CASSGQGDDFSPNYGYTF.

This clonotype has just a few counts. The chain couples TRBV30 to TRBJ1-4; no clear D gene. Germline V gene data show CDR1 as GTSNPN and CDR2 as SVGIG (reference sequence). V shed 4 bases and J shed 0 bases, with 12 bases lying between them. The CDR3 extends over 15 amino acids. This CDR3 is CAWTGRLTTNEKLFF. The CDR3 region has the DNA TGTGCCTGGACCGGACGACTCACAACTAATGAAAAACTGTTTTTT.

In this sample, this clonotype turned up many times. CDR3 region: CASSPTSGRAGTDTQYF. CDR3 DNA: TGTGCCAGCAGCCCGACTAGCGGGAGGGCCGGAACAGATACGCAGTATTTT. The chain carries TRBV7-9 and TRBJ2-3; 14 bases align to TRBD2. The J segment lost 3 bases and the V segment lost 5 bases, leaving 7 bases of the junction unmatched. The CDR3 loop spans 17 amino acids. Germline V gives CDR1 SEHNR, CDR2 FQNEAQ (reference sequence).

V is TRBV12-2 and J is TRBJ1-5. TRBV12-2 is noted as a pseudogene. This CDR3 contains 13 residues. This chain's CDR3 is CASRLIHNQPQHF. The CDR3 DNA reads TGTGCAAGTCGCTTAATCCACAATCAGCCCCAGCATTTT.

The chain uses TRBV5-1 and TRBJ2-7; D gene unclear. V was pared by 0 bases and J by 7 bases, with 8 bases between. The CDR3 has 12 amino acids. Germline CDR1 and CDR2: SGHRS and YFSETQ. The CDR3 coding sequence is TGCGCCAGCAGCTTGGACCCGGGTGAGCAGTACTTC. This translates into CASSLDPGEQYF.

This clonotype has more than one count but fewer than ten. The chain employs TRBV7-3 and TRBJ2-1; D is perhaps TRBD2 (6 bases). Looked up from germline, CDR1 is SGHTA and CDR2 is FQGTGA. Deletions cut 4 bases from V and 8 bases from J, with 12 bases between. This CDR3 spans 13 amino acids. CDR3 coding DNA: TGTGCCAGCAGCTCGGAAGGAGGGCATGAGCAGTTCTTC. This gives the protein CASSSEGGHEQFF.

This clonotype was seen at least ten times. V usage is TRBV20-1 and J usage is TRBJ1-4; D is uncertain. The CDR3 spans 15 residues. The germline V gene has CDR1 DFQATT and CDR2 SNEGSKA (reference sequence). Between the trimmed V and J ends, which lost 1 base and 0 bases, there was a span of 9 bases. In nucleotides, the CDR3 is TGCAGTGCTAGAGTTCCGACGGCAACTAATGAAAAACTGTTTTTT. It specifies CSARVPTATNEKLFF.

This clonotype was observed a handful of times. This chain uses TRBV7-9 with TRBJ2-3; 9 bases line up with TRBD2. The CDR3 is 15 residues long. Germline V gene sequence: CDR1 SEHNR, CDR2 FQNEAQ (reference sequence). Trimming took 8 bases from V and 4 from J; bases not matched to a gene: 10. For the CDR3, the DNA is TGTGCCAGCGGGGAGGCTAGCGGGACTGCAGATACGCAGTATTTT. This gives the protein CASGEASGTADTQYF.

This clonotype was seen a handful of times. The gene calls are TRBV9 and TRBJ1-4; possibly TRBD1 for D (6 bases). The CDR3 loop spans 16 amino acids. Germline V lookup: CDR1 SGDLS, CDR2 YYNGEE. Trimming left V 1 base short and J 0 bases short, with 10 bases between. As DNA, the CDR3 is TGTGCCAGCAGCGTATTGGGGACAACAACTAATGAAAAACTGTTTTTT. Amino acids: CASSVLGTTTNEKLFF.

Only a few counts were recorded for this clonotype. This chain joins TRBV18 and TRBJ1-5; 7 positions agree with TRBD1. This CDR3 has 15 amino acids. In germline, CDR1 is KGHSH, CDR2 LQKENI. V shed 4 bases and J 0 bases; nucleotides not matched to a gene: 3. The CDR3 nucleotides are TGTGCCAGCTCACAAACAGGGGTTAGCAATCAGCCCCAGCATTTT. Translating gives CASSQTGVSNQPQHF.

The chain couples TRBV10-3 to TRBJ1-1; TRBD1 matches at 8 bases. CDR1 ENHRY and CDR2 SYGVKD come from the germline V gene. The ends lost 6 bases at V and 4 bases at J; junction bases unmatched: 19. This CDR3 comprises 18 residues. CDR3 coding DNA: TGTGCCATCAGCGAAGGGGACAGGCCGCTGGGGAGGGGCACTGAAGCTTTCTTT. It specifies CAISEGDRPLGRGTEAFF.

This clonotype was counted only a few times. J is TRBJ1-2 and V is TRBV19; possible D gene TRBD1, 6 bases. The CDR3 extends over 16 amino acids. V lost 3 bases and J 0 bases, leaving 14 bases between the germline ends. Germline CDR1 reads LNHDA; CDR2 reads SQIVND (reference sequence). The CDR3 region is CASSISPGATNYGYTF. DNA of the CDR3: TGTGCCAGTAGTATTAGTCCAGGGGCCACTAACTATGGCTACACCTTC.

This clonotype turned up a few times. V usage is TRBV7-3 and J usage is TRBJ1-6, with 9 bases aligning to TRBD1. The length of the CDR3 is 16 residues. Germline V gene lookup returns CDR1 SGHTA and CDR2 FQGTGA. With V trimmed by 5 bases and J by 9 bases, 11 bases remained unmatched. The CDR3 nucleotides read TGTGCCAGCAGCCTAAGGGGGACAGGGTCAGGTTCACCCCTCCACTTT. Encoded protein: CASSLRGTGSGSPLHF. Combining the CDR3 with reference TRBV7-3 and TRBJ1-6 gives the whole variable domain GAGVSQTPSNKVTEKGKYVELRCDPISGHTALYWYRQSLGQGPEFLIYFQGTGAADDSGLPNDRFFAVRPEGSVSTLKIQRTERGDSAVYLCASSLRGTGSGSPLHFGNGTRLTVT.

This clonotype was found a few times. The J gene is TRBJ2-4, the V gene TRBV6-1, with D possibly being TRBD1 or TRBD2 (5 bases each). Trimming cost V 4 bases and J 2 bases, with 9 bases left between them. The CDR3 consists of 14 residues. Per germline, CDR1 MNHNS and CDR2 SASEGT. In DNA, the CDR3 is TGTGCCAGCAGTGGAGGGGTCTCCAAAAACATTCAGTACTTC. Translated, it gives CASSGGVSKNIQYF.

In DNA form, the CDR3 reads TGTGCCAGTAGGAACGGGGGGCGGCCCCAGCATTTT. Its translation: CASRNGGRPQHF. The J gene is TRBJ1-5, the V gene TRBV19; D may be TRBD1 (6 bases). Germline CDR1 LNHDA, CDR2 SQIVND (reference sequence). The CDR3 is made up of 12 amino acids. V was trimmed by 6 bases and J by 9 bases, leaving 12 bases between them.

The chain uses TRBV3-1 and TRBJ1-1, with D possibly being TRBD1 (5 bases). Germline V gene data show CDR1 as LGHDT and CDR2 as YNNKEL (reference sequence). V was clipped by 1 base and J by 5 bases, with 8 bases between them. This CDR3 is 13 amino acids long. The CDR3 loop reads CASSQGGTTEAFF. The CDR3 DNA follows: TGTGCCAGCAGCCAAGGGGGCACTACTGAAGCTTTCTTT.

The J gene is TRBJ2-2, the V gene TRBV3-1; TRBD2 matches 9 bases. CDR1 and CDR2 (germline): LGHDT, YNNKEL (reference sequence). With V trimmed by 1 base and J by 2 bases, 5 bases remained unmatched. CDR3 length equals 17 residues. CDR3 protein: CASSQANSGRNTGELFF. The CDR3 nucleotides are TGTGCCAGCAGCCAAGCTAATAGCGGGAGAAACACCGGGGAGCTGTTTTTT.

This clonotype was recorded many times. The chain is built from TRBV4-1 and TRBJ2-6; no clear D. V gave up 0 bases and J gave up 5 bases, with 14 bases separating them. CDR1 is MGHRA and CDR2 is YSYEKL in the germline V gene. The CDR3 runs 17 residues. The CDR3: CASSQEVRSRWANVLTF. Written as DNA, the CDR3 is TGCGCCAGCAGCCAAGAGGTGAGGTCAAGGTGGGCCAACGTCCTGACTTTC.

The V call is TRBV18, the J call TRBJ1-5; D not certain. This CDR3 spans 13 amino acids. Germline CDR1 KGHSH, CDR2 LQKENI. Trimming took off 6 bases at V and 7 bases at J, with 13 bases between the two ends. This CDR3 is CASSPTSDQPQHF. The CDR3 nucleotides are TGTGCCAGCTCCCCAACTTCGGACCAGCCCCAGCATTTT. The variable domain in full, completed from reference TRBV18 and TRBJ1-5, reads NAGVMQNPRHLVRRRGQEARLRCSPMKGHSHVYWYRQLPEEGLKFMVYLQKENIIDESGMPKERFSAEFPKEGPSILRIQQVVRGDSAAYFCASSPTSDQPQHFGDGTRLSIL.

This clonotype was seen repeatedly, ten times or more. The chain carries TRBV7-9 and TRBJ1-1; maybe TRBD1 (6 bases). Per germline, CDR1 SEHNR and CDR2 FQNEAQ (reference sequence). The CDR3 contains 13 residues. Trimming left V 2 bases short and J 7 bases short, with 11 bases between. The CDR3: CASSLTQTGEAFF. CDR3 nucleotide sequence: TGTGCCAGCAGCTTAACCCAGACAGGTGAAGCTTTCTTT.

This clonotype was seen at least ten times. The V gene is TRBV6-2 or TRBV6-3, the J gene TRBJ1-1; no firm D call. The germline V and J ends were trimmed by 0 bases and 1 base, with 12 bases remaining between them. The CDR3 has 16 residues. CDR1 and CDR2 (germline): MNHEY, SVGEGT. The CDR3 region has the DNA TGTGCCAGCAGTTACTCGATATTGGTCGGGAACACTGAAGCTTTCTTT. Translation gives CASSYSILVGNTEAFF.

This clonotype was detected many times. This chain joins TRBV20-1 and TRBJ1-4, with D possibly matching TRBD1 (6 bases). Trimming left V 2 bases short and J 6 bases short, with 25 bases between. Germline V gives CDR1 DFQATT, CDR2 SNEGSKA (reference sequence). The CDR3 is made up of 18 amino acids. The CDR3 DNA sequence: TGCAGTGCTAGATCTCGCCCTAGGGGGGTTCCGGACGATGAAAAACTGTTTTTT. Amino acid sequence: CSARSRPRGVPDDEKLFF.

This clonotype was observed at least ten times. This chain connects TRBV6-5 to TRBJ2-2; 9 nucleotides line up with TRBD1. The CDR3 is 16 residues long. Losses at the gene ends were 5 bases for V and 0 bases for J; bases not matched to a gene: 4. Germline V lookup: CDR1 MNHEY, CDR2 SVGAGI. CDR3 region: CASSKGQGSNTGELFF. CDR3 in DNA: TGTGCCAGCAGTAAGGGACAGGGTTCGAACACCGGGGAGCTGTTTTTT.

V is TRBV18 and J is TRBJ1-1, with TRBD1 as a possible D gene (5 bases). V gave up 2 bases and J gave up 5 bases, with 18 bases separating them. Germline CDR1 is KGHSH and CDR2 is LQKENI. CDR3 length: 16 amino acids. CDR3 sequence (DNA): TGTGCCAGCTCACCAAGTCTAACGGCGGGGGGGACTGAAGCTTTCTTT. This sequence encodes CASSPSLTAGGTEAFF.

This clonotype has a count of ten or more. This rearrangement joins TRBV20-1 to TRBJ1-5; 11 bases fit TRBD1. CDR3 length: 13 amino acids. Per germline, CDR1 DFQATT and CDR2 SNEGSKA (reference sequence). Losses at the gene ends were 5 bases for V and 5 bases for J; bases not matched to a gene: 2. The CDR3 DNA sequence: TGCAGTGCTTTGGACAGGGGGCATCAGCCCCAGCATTTT. Its protein product is CSALDRGHQPQHF.

This clonotype has only a few counts. V and J are TRBV10-3 and TRBJ2-7; 8 bases fit TRBD1. V shed 7 bases, J shed 6 bases, and the junction held 11 bases outside the gene matches. CDR3 length: 14 amino acids. Germline lookup yields CDR1 ENHRY and CDR2 SYGVKD. CDR3 residues: CAITPKDRDSEQYF. Written as DNA, the CDR3 is TGTGCCATCACCCCCAAGGACAGGGATAGCGAGCAGTACTTC.